This T cell receptor (beta chain) comes out of a study of T-cell memory formation after mild COVID-19. Study overall: Clusters of TCRs were largely donor specific.

Study-wide findings and caveats: Still unconfirmed is whether the second-wave clones peaking on day 37 recognized SARS-CoV-2. Balance between CD4 and CD8 was seen in clones contracting day 15 to 85, and a CD4+ lean was seen in later expanders.

UMIs and sample barcodes were carried by the TCR alpha and TCR beta cDNA libraries that 5'RACE produced using constant-segment primers. TCRdb re-derived calls from the 5' RACE reads in MiXCR, one entry per CDR3 protein. The repertoire includes some 97,000 distinct CDR3 sequences, 11% of them detected once, and roughly 40% sits in the top ten. This clonotype has more than one count but fewer than ten. What it binds is unknown. CDR1 SEHNR and CDR2 FQNEAQ come from the germline V gene (reference sequence). Trimming took off 5 bases at V and 4 bases at J, with 14 bases between the two ends. The CDR3 runs 14 residues.

The sequenced sample was PBMCs or a T cell subset sorted from them (not recorded which). The source of this sequence is a young man who had mild COVID-19 (a few samples of this study predate the infection). Cell type and time point are not known. This rearrangement joins TRBV7-9 to TRBJ2-5, with D perhaps TRBD2 (6 bases). The CDR3 sequence: CASSPLGGGETQYF. In DNA form, the CDR3 reads TGTGCCAGCAGCCCCCTGGGAGGCGGAGAGACCCAGTACTTC.